Listed below are T cell receptor beta chains from one sample, sequenced in a study of siplizumab effects on memory and regulatory T cells. TCRdb's copy holds only in-frame clones and misses some; the assay was immunoSEQ multiplex PCR. The repertoire holds about 100,000 clones, with around 94% as singletons. Sequencing used Tregs sorted from blood. The receptor set was obtained from a human donor in good health. CDR3s include the opening cysteine and the closing phenylalanine or tryptophan. Each record gives: clone size, V gene, D gene, J gene, CDR3 protein, CDR3 DNA. The D gene is left open where the match is weak. Rows may omit the clone size; those that give it use once, few, many or a size class.

few	TRBV11-2	-	TRBJ1-4	CASSFWGPGDEKLFF	TGTGCCAGCAGCTTTTGGGGACCGGGAGACGAAAAACTGTTTTTT
-	TRBV28	-	TRBJ1-2	CASRLFSLTGGGYTF	TGTGCCAGCCGCCTTTTTTCTTTAACCGGCGGTGGCTACACCTTC
-	TRBV7-9	-	TRBJ2-3	CASSLLGNTDTQYF	TGTGCCAGCAGCTTACTGGGGAACACAGATACGCAGTATTTT
-	TRBV29-1	-	TRBJ1-2	CSADTGKSNYGYTF	TGCAGCGCCGACACAGGCAAGTCTAACTATGGCTACACCTTC
-	TRBV2	-	TRBJ1-5	CASTTGKRNQPQHF	TGTGCCAGCACCACAGGGAAACGGAATCAGCCCCAGCATTTT
-	TRBV5-1	-	TRBJ2-2	CASSRGSRSGGTGELFF	TGCGCCAGCAGTCGGGGCTCCCGTAGCGGTGGCACCGGGGAGCTGTTTTTT
-	TRBV2	-	TRBJ1-2	CASRSVGNYGYTF	TGTGCCAGCAGATCTGTGGGGAACTATGGCTACACCTTC
once	TRBV11-2	TRBD1	TRBJ1-2	CASSKQGTAIEGYTF	TGTGCCAGCAGCAAACAGGGGACAGCAATTGAAGGCTACACCTTC
-	TRBV5-5	-	TRBJ1-1	CASSFNLRGTEAFF	TGTGCCAGCAGCTTTAATCTCAGGGGCACTGAAGCTTTCTTT
-	TRBV7-8	-	TRBJ1-3	CASSLVLASGNTIYF	TGTGCCAGCAGCTTAGTCTTAGCTTCTGGAAACACCATATATTTT
-	TRBV2	-	TRBJ2-1	CASSGYNEQFF	TGTGCCAGCTCAGGGTACAATGAGCAGTTCTTC
-	TRBV28	-	TRBJ2-7	CASSFQRQGRYEQYF	TGTGCCAGCAGTTTTCAGCGGCAGGGGAGATACGAGCAGTACTTC
once	TRBV10-3	-	TRBJ2-2	CAISGKGTTGELFF	TGTGCCATCAGCGGGAAAGGGACCACCGGGGAGCTGTTTTTT
-	TRBV9	-	TRBJ2-2	CASSRLAGELFF	TGTGCCAGCAGCCGACTGGCCGGGGAGCTGTTTTTT
-	TRBV7-9	-	TRBJ1-1	CASSLVTEAFF	TGTGCCAGCAGCTTAGTAACTGAAGCTTTCTTT
-	TRBV20-1	-	TRBJ2-5	CSARDQETQYF	TGCAGTGCCAGGGACCAAGAGACCCAGTACTTC
-	TRBV18	TRBD1	TRBJ2-7	CASSPRGLTGVRSEQYF	TGTGCCAGCTCACCAAGGGGATTAACAGGGGTACGCAGCGAGCAGTACTTC
-	TRBV5-1	TRBD1	TRBJ2-1	CASSADRAFHNEQFF	TGCGCCAGCAGCGCGGACAGGGCCTTCCACAATGAGCAGTTCTTC
-	TRBV6-5	-	TRBJ2-7	CASQRGGQVPYEQYF	TGTGCCAGCCAAAGGGGGGGACAGGTCCCCTACGAGCAGTACTTC
-	TRBV28	TRBD2	TRBJ2-1	CASSSGLVEQFF	TGTGCCAGCAGTTCGGGACTAGTCGAGCAGTTCTTC
-	TRBV9	-	TRBJ1-3	CASSVRGVAGNTIYF	TGTGCCAGCAGCGTGCGGGGCGTCGCTGGAAACACCATATATTTT
-	TRBV27	-	TRBJ2-1	CASRLGSSYNEQFF	TGTGCCAGCAGGCTGGGGAGCTCCTACAATGAGCAGTTCTTC
-	TRBV30	-	TRBJ1-4	CAWSVNSPEGKLFF	TGTGCCTGGAGTGTAAACAGTCCTGAAGGAAAACTGTTTTTT
once	TRBV6-1	-	TRBJ1-1	CASRVRRNTEAFF	TGTGCCAGCAGAGTCAGGCGGAACACTGAAGCTTTCTTT
-	TRBV7-2	TRBD1	TRBJ1-6	CASSLASSGGYSPLHF	TGTGCCAGCAGCTTAGCGAGTTCAGGGGGCTATTCACCCCTCCACTTT
-	TRBV5-6	-	TRBJ2-5	CASSLRASRVGLRETQYF	TGTGCCAGCAGCTTGAGGGCCTCTAGGGTAGGACTACGGGAGACCCAGTACTTC
-	TRBV11-2	TRBD2	TRBJ2-7	CASSLGGGGNEQYF	TGTGCCAGCAGCTTAGGCGGGGGGGGAAACGAGCAGTACTTC
-	TRBV7-3	TRBD2	TRBJ2-1	CASSLYGAGAYNEQFF	TGTGCCAGCAGCTTATATGGGGCGGGGGCCTACAATGAGCAGTTCTTC
-	TRBV7-8	-	TRBJ2-7	CASSLEELLEQYF	TGTGCCAGCAGCTTAGAGGAGCTCTTGGAGCAGTACTTC
-	TRBV28	-	TRBJ1-4	CASSSSTVNEKLFF	-
-	TRBV29-1	-	TRBJ2-1	CSVDRALHHNEQFF	TGCAGCGTTGACAGGGCATTACATCACAATGAGCAGTTCTTC
-	TRBV6-4	-	TRBJ2-1	CASSDGAAGARMFF	TGTGCCAGCAGTGACGGGGCGGCGGGTGCAAGGATGTTCTTC
-	TRBV11-2	-	TRBJ1-2	CASSLDSRVSYGYTF	TGTGCCAGCAGCTTAGATTCCCGGGTTTCCTATGGCTACACCTTC
once	TRBV21-1	-	TRBJ2-1	CASKGELAAYNEQFF	TGTGCCAGCAAAGGTGAACTAGCGGCCTACAATGAGCAGTTCTTC
once	TRBV6-5	-	TRBJ1-2	CASSRGAAGGYTF	TGTGCCAGCTCCCGAGGGGCAGCCGGGGGCTACACCTTC
-	TRBV29-1	-	TRBJ2-7	CSVEVAYEQYF	TGCAGCGTTGAGGTAGCCTACGAGCAGTACTTC
-	TRBV19	TRBD2	TRBJ2-1	CASTQRPGLAGGYNEQFF	TGTGCCAGTACACAAAGACCGGGACTAGCGGGAGGGTACAATGAGCAGTTCTTC
-	TRBV5-6	TRBD2	TRBJ2-5	CASNPRVAGNRGRSETQYF	TGTGCCAGCAACCCCCGGGTAGCGGGGAACCGCGGGAGGTCTGAGACCCAGTACTTC
once	TRBV9	TRBD2	TRBJ2-3	CASSVLSSGTTDTQYF	TGTGCCAGCAGCGTACTTTCTAGCGGCACCACAGATACGCAGTATTTT
-	TRBV28	TRBD2	TRBJ2-3	CASSLLAGVRSDTQYF	TGTGCCAGCAGTTTGCTAGCGGGAGTGAGGTCAGATACGCAGTATTTT
-	TRBV14	TRBD1	TRBJ1-2	CASSQAGTGVNGYTF	TGTGCCAGCAGCCAGGCCGGGACAGGGGTGAATGGCTACACCTTC
-	TRBV18	TRBD1	TRBJ1-2	CASSPLDRANYGYTF	TGTGCCAGCTCCCCACTAGACAGGGCAAACTATGGCTACACCTTC
-	TRBV7-9	-	TRBJ1-5	CASSLWGEGSNQPQHF	TGTGCCAGCAGCTTATGGGGGGAAGGTAGCAATCAGCCCCAGCATTTT
-	TRBV28	-	TRBJ1-1	CASTIPRPSLTEAFF	TGTGCCAGCACCATACCCCGACCGAGTTTGACTGAAGCTTTCTTT
-	TRBV14	-	TRBJ1-1	CASNPGGRAAEAFF	TGTGCCAGCAACCCGGGAGGGAGGGCAGCTGAAGCTTTCTTT
-	TRBV14	TRBD1	TRBJ1-1	CASSLTGGRTEAFF	TGTGCCAGCAGCCTCACAGGGGGTCGAACTGAAGCTTTCTTT
once	TRBV27	-	TRBJ2-3	CASSLRGRAFTDTQYF	TGTGCCAGCAGTTTACGTGGGCGGGCGTTCACAGATACGCAGTATTTT
-	TRBV7-8	TRBD1	TRBJ2-7	CASSYQLKGQFYEQYF	TGTGCCAGCAGCTACCAACTAAAGGGACAGTTCTACGAGCAGTACTTC
-	TRBV18	TRBD2	TRBJ2-4	CASSLGLAERIAKNIQYF	TGTGCCAGCTCTCTTGGACTAGCGGAGAGGATAGCCAAAAACATTCAGTACTTC
-	TRBV10-3	TRBD2	TRBJ2-1	CAISPVFVAGGPGTNEQFF	TGTGCCATCAGTCCGGTATTTGTAGCGGGAGGGCCAGGAACCAATGAGCAGTTCTTC
-	TRBV19	TRBD1	TRBJ2-3	CASSMGQGADTQYF	TGTGCCAGTAGTATGGGACAGGGGGCGGATACGCAGTATTTT
-	TRBV7-8	-	TRBJ1-1	CASSARWNTEAFF	TGTGCCAGCAGCGCCAGGTGGAACACTGAAGCTTTCTTT
-	TRBV2	TRBD2	TRBJ2-3	CASRTPGLAGAVRGDTQYF	TGTGCCAGCAGGACCCCTGGACTAGCGGGAGCAGTTCGCGGAGATACGCAGTATTTT
-	TRBV5-5	TRBD1	TRBJ2-2	CASSLVGTGIGAGELFF	TGTGCCAGCAGCTTGGTTGGGACAGGGATAGGCGCCGGGGAGCTGTTTTTT